This T cell receptor (beta chain) was sequenced for a study of CD8+CD57+ T cells in acquired aplastic anemia. Across the study: The average for DNA from sorted CD4+ and CD8+ cells was 3.2 ug. General study points: Found in both controls and patients were around 31 CD8+ CDR3 sequences.

Genomic DNA served as template for TCR beta VDJ and CDR3 profiling. Via MiXCR, TCRdb re-called the reads, giving one row per CDR3 protein. This sample has 180,000 or so distinct CDR3 sequences, with less than 60% found just once. This CDR3 has 17 amino acids. The V end was cut by 2 bases, the J end by 4 bases, with 20 bases between. Germline V gene data show CDR1 as LNHNV and CDR2 as YYDKDF (reference sequence). In the case of this clonotype: Its matching antigen is unknown.

The patients chosen for sequencing had shown expansion of CD8+CD57+ cells (detected by flow cytometry). The chain employs TRBV15 and TRBJ1-2; the D gene is possibly TRBD1 (5 bases). This clonotype was sampled from a human donor with aplastic anemia. Sequences were obtained from sorted CD4+, CD8+, or CD8+CD57+ T cells (not recorded which) from PBMCs. CDR3 loop: CATSRNRQTWTVYGYTF. The CDR3 nucleotides read TGTGCCACCAGCAGAAATCGACAGACCTGGACCGTCTATGGCTACACCTTC.